This T cell receptor (beta chain) was sequenced for a study of CD8 T cells in Susac syndrome. Germline CDR1 and CDR2: SGDLS and YYNGEE. The CDR3 contains 14 residues. The V end was cut by 4 bases, the J end by 3 bases, with 14 bases between. TCR beta sequences were obtained from blood CD8+ and CD4+ T cells. FACS was used to enrich TEMRA cells, whereas the CD8+ and CD4+ T cells were obtained by negative isolation. After extraction with the RNeasy kit, roughly 0.5 to 1 ug of the RNA was reverse transcribed using random hexamers. Multiplex PCR with immunoSEQ amplified the TCR beta CDR3 across 54 Vbeta and 13 Jbeta. TCRdb re-derived calls from the immunoSEQ multiplex PCR reads in MiXCR, one entry per CDR3 protein. The sample contains fewer than 150,000 distinct CDR3 sequences, approximately 89% of which appear only once.

This receptor was taken from a human donor with multiple sclerosis. V and J are TRBV9 and TRBJ2-7; D is possibly TRBD2 (5 bases). The sample consisted of CD8+ T cells from PBMCs. The CDR3 is CASSPSFGIYEQYF. CDR3 DNA sequence: TGTGCCAGCAGCCCCTCTTTCGGGATCTACGAGCAGTACTTC.